A selection of T cell receptor beta chains follows, all from one sample in a study of T cell responses to AZD1222 COVID-19 vaccine. Clones were sequenced by immunoSEQ multiplex PCR, and TCRdb holds only the in-frame ones, with some missing. The table lists roughly 120,000 clones, 88% of them singletons. Source: peripheral blood, taken on day 0 of MenACWY control vaccination. The receptors derive from an adult in good health. CDR3s include the opening cysteine and the closing phenylalanine or tryptophan. Fields, in order: V gene, CDR3 length, J gene, CDR3 protein.

TRBV19	14	TRBJ1-5	CASTRGGSNQPQHF
TRBV5-4	14	TRBJ1-2	CASSLDASNYGYTF
TRBV5-1	15	TRBJ2-7	CASSLAVGGPNEQYF
TRBV19	14	TRBJ2-5	CASAQGAFGETQYF
TRBV19	11	TRBJ2-1	CASARDNEQFF
TRBV5-1	15	TRBJ2-7	CASSLGPTATYEQYF
TRBV6-4	17	TRBJ1-5	CASSDFNSAEKNQPQHF
TRBV2	13	TRBJ2-7	CASVRAGQGEQYF
TRBV3-1/TRBV3-2	14	TRBJ2-7	CASSLGTGFYEQYF
TRBV27	13	TRBJ1-1	CASSWQINTEAFF
TRBV5-5	14	TRBJ1-1	CASSWGTGTTEAFF
TRBV19	15	TRBJ2-1	CASSIAGGIYNEQFF
TRBV19	16	TRBJ2-7	CASSTQGSTVSYEQYF
TRBV20-1	12	TRBJ2-5	CSASAVAGTQYF
TRBV11-3	15	TRBJ2-3	CASSYGGLSTDTQYF
TRBV7-6	16	TRBJ2-1	CASSLGGSSSYNEQFF
TRBV6-5	15	TRBJ1-1	CASRNSGTLNTEAFF
TRBV7-6	13	TRBJ1-6	CASSSTGDSPLHF
TRBV2	13	TRBJ1-4	CASFRDTQRKLFF
TRBV2	15	TRBJ1-6	CASSDRTPLNSPLHF
TRBV29-1	13	TRBJ2-2	CSVMRPNTGELFF
TRBV9	14	TRBJ2-1	CASSVDPSLVEQFF
TRBV4-1	13	TRBJ2-1	CASSQDYSNEQFF
TRBV27	15	TRBJ2-7	CASSLDPSGFYEQYF
TRBV13	13	TRBJ1-1	CASSLRQANEAFF
TRBV5-1	12	TRBJ2-1	CASSLGGNEQFF
TRBV5-1	15	TRBJ1-6	CASSPGGGLSSPLHF
TRBV7-9	15	TRBJ2-7	CASSLYSGSVSQQYF
TRBV6-5	13	TRBJ1-2	CASRGPLGGGYTF
TRBV28	15	TRBJ1-1	CASCTLGSGDTEAFF
TRBV6-1	13	TRBJ1-5	CASSEGGGIAQHF
TRBV4-2	13	TRBJ2-1	CASSQRARYEQFF
TRBV9	14	TRBJ1-1	CASSEDRENTEAFF
TRBV2	16	TRBJ1-3	CASSERWRDYRNTIYF
TRBV6-5	16	TRBJ1-1	CASSYPASPSNTEAFF
TRBV1	17	TRBJ2-1	CTSKRTRGPKCGDEQFF
TRBV2	12	TRBJ1-5	CASSGRDQPQHF
TRBV28	15	TRBJ2-7	CASTKPGLAIYEQYF
TRBV27	16	TRBJ2-7	CASSPPPSRPLNEQYF
TRBV21-1	13	TRBJ1-1	CARNTGGYTEAFF
TRBV19	13	TRBJ2-7	CAKRGGKSYEQYF
TRBV5-4	13	TRBJ2-7	CASSVRDSNEQYF
TRBV5-1	16	TRBJ1-2	CASSHGQVAGLDGYTF